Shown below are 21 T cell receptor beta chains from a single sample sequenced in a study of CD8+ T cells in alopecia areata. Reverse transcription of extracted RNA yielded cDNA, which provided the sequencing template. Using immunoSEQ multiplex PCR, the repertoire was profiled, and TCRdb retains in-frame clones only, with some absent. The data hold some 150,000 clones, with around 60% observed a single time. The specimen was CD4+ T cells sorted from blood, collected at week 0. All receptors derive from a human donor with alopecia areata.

This CDR3 is CAWSGRGYHQPQHF. CDR3 DNA: TGTGCCTGGAGTGGACGGGGATATCATCAGCCCCAGCATTTT. The genes are TRBV30 and TRBJ1-5; D gene uncertain. The CDR3 extends over 14 amino acids. CDR1 and CDR2 from the germline V gene are GTSNPN and SVGIG (reference sequence). V lost 1 base to trimming and J lost 5 bases, with 12 bases between them.

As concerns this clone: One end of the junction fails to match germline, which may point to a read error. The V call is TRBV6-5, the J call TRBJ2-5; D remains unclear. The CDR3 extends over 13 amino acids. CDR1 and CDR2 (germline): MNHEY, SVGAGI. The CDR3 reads CAISDLWEETQYF. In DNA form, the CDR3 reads TGTGCCATCAGTGATTTGTGGGAAGAGACCCAGTACTTC.

The CDR3 is CASREADSGQETQYF. The DNA for the CDR3 is TGTGCCAGCAGAGAAGCAGACAGCGGGCAAGAGACCCAGTACTTC. The J gene is TRBJ2-5, the V gene TRBV5-4; tentative D call: TRBD2 (6 bases). Germline V CDR1 and CDR2: SGHNT, YYREEE (reference sequence). This CDR3 comprises 15 residues. Trimming cost V 5 bases and J 2 bases, with 16 bases left between them.

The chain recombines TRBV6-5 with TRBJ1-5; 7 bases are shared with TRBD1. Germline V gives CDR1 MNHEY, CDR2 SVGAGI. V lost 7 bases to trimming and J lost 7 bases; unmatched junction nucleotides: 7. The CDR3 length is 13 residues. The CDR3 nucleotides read TGTGCCAGCATGGCAGGGGGTGAGCAGCCCCAGCATTTT. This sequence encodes CASMAGGEQPQHF.

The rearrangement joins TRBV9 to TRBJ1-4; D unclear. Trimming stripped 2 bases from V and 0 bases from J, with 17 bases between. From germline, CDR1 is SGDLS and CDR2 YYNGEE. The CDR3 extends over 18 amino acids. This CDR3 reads CASSVSPGSPATNEKLFF. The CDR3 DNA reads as TGTGCCAGCAGCGTGTCTCCGGGGTCACCGGCAACTAATGAAAAACTGTTTTTT.

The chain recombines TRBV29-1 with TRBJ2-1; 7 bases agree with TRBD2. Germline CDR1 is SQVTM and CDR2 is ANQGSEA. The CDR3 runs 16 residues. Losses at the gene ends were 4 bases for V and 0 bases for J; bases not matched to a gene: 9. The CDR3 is CSVVLERGHSYNEQFF. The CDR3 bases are TGCAGCGTTGTTTTAGAGCGGGGCCACTCCTACAATGAGCAGTTCTTC.

CDR3 residues: CASKQGDGETQYF. The CDR3 nucleotides are TGTGCCAGCAAACAGGGGGACGGAGAGACCCAGTACTTC. The V call is TRBV2, the J call TRBJ2-5; TRBD1 matches 8 bases. CDR3 length: 13 amino acids. The V segment lost 7 bases and the J segment 4 bases; nucleotides outside the gene matches: 5. Germline loops: CDR1 SNHLY, CDR2 FYNNEI.

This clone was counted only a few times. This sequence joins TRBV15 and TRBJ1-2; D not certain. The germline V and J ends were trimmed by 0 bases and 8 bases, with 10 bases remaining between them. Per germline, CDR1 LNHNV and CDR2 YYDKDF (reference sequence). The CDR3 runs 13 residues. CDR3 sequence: CATSRDNTGGYTF. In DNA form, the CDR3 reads TGTGCCACCAGCAGAGATAATACGGGAGGCTACACCTTC.

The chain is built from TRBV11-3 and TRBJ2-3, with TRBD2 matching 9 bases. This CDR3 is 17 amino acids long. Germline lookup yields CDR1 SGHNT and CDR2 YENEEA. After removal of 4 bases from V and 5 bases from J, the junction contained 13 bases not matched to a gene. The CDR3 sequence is CASSSPWERGVIDTQYF. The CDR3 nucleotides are TGTGCCAGCAGCTCCCCGTGGGAGCGGGGGGTCATAGATACGCAGTATTTT.

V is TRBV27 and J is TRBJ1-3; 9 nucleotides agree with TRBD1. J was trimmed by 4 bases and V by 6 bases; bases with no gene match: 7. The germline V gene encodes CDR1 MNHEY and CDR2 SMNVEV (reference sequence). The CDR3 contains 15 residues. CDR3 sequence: CASRPTGGSGNTIYF. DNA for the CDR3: TGTGCCAGCAGACCTACAGGGGGCTCAGGAAACACCATATATTTT.

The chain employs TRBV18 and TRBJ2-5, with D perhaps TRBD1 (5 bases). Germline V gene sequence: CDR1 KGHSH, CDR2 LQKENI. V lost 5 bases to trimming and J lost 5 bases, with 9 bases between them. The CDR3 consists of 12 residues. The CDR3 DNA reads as TGTGCCAGCTCATCCAGGGTGGAGACCCAGTACTTC. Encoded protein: CASSSRVETQYF.

The CDR3 spells CAWGDSASRITYGYTF. Here the CDR3 DNA reads TGTGCCTGGGGTGACAGCGCAAGTCGGATTACTTATGGCTACACCTTC. The chain carries TRBV30 and TRBJ1-2, with a possible D match to TRBD1 (5 bases). V was pared by 5 bases and J by 5 bases, with 24 bases between. This CDR3 is 16 amino acids long. Germline lookup yields CDR1 GTSNPN and CDR2 SVGIG (reference sequence).

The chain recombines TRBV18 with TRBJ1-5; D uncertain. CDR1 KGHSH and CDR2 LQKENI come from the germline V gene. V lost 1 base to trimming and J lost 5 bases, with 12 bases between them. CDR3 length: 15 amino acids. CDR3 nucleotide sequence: TGTGCCAGCTCACCACAGGGTAATTCACATCAGCCCCAGCATTTT. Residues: CASSPQGNSHQPQHF.

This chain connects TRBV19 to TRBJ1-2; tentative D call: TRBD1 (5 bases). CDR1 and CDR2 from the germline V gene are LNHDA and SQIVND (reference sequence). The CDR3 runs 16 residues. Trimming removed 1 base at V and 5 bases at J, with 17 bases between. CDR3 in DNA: TGTGCCAGTAGTATAGCGACAGCTATTTCGGCGTATGGCTACACCTTC. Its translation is CASSIATAISAYGYTF.

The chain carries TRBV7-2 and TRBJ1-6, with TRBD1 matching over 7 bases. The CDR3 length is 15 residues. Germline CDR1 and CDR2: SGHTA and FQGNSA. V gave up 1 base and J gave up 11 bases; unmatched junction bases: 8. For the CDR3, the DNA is TGTGCCAGCAGCTTAGGACAGGGAATCGGGACACCCCTCCACTTT. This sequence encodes CASSLGQGIGTPLHF.

The CDR3 coding sequence is TGTGCCAGCAGCCACCTAGGACTAGCGGGGCGGAACACCGGGGAGCTGTTTTTT. This gives the protein CASSHLGLAGRNTGELFF. The gene calls are TRBV11-2 and TRBJ2-2; 12 bases are shared with TRBD2. Germline CDR1 and CDR2: SGHAT and FQNNGV. V lost 5 bases to trimming and J lost 1 base; unmatched junction nucleotides: 8. This CDR3 spans 18 amino acids. Combining the CDR3 with reference TRBV11-2 and TRBJ2-2 gives the whole variable domain EAGVAQSPRYKIIEKRQSVAFWCNPISGHATLYWYQQILGQGPKLLIQFQNNGVVDDSQLPKDRFSAERLKGVDSTLKIQPAKLEDSAVYLCASSHLGLAGRNTGELFFGEGSRLTVL.

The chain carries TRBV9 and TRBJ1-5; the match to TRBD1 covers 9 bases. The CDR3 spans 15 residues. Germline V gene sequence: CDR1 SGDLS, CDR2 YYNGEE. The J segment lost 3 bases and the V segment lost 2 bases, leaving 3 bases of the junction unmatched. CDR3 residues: CASSVGTGYNQPQHF. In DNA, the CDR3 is TGTGCCAGCAGCGTTGGGACAGGGTACAATCAGCCCCAGCATTTT.

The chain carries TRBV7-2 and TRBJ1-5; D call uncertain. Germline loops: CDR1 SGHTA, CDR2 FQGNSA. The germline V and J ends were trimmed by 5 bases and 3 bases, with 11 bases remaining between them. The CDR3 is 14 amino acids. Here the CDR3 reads CASSPDGVNQPQHF. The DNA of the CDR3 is TGTGCCAGCAGCCCGGACGGAGTCAATCAGCCCCAGCATTTT.

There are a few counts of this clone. The CDR3 spells CASTLLGTALSYNEQFF. CDR3 coding DNA: TGTGCCAGCACCCTCTTAGGTACAGCTCTCTCCTACAATGAGCAGTTCTTC. This chain uses TRBV9 with TRBJ2-1, with D uncertain. The CDR3 sequence is 17 residues long. Between the trimmed V and J ends, which lost 6 bases and 0 bases, there was a span of 19 bases. The germline V gene encodes CDR1 SGDLS and CDR2 YYNGEE.

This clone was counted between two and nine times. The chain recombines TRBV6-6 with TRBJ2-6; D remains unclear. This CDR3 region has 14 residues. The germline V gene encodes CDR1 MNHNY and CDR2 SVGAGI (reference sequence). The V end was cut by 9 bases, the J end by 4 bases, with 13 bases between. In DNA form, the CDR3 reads TGTGCCAGTAACGGGTTGCAGGGGGCCAACGTCCTGACTTTC. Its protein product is CASNGLQGANVLTF.

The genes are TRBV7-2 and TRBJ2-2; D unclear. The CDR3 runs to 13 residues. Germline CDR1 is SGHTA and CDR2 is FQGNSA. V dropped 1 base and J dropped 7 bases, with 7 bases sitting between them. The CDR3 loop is CASSLEPHGELFF. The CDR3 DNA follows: TGTGCCAGCAGCTTAGAGCCGCACGGGGAGCTGTTTTTT.